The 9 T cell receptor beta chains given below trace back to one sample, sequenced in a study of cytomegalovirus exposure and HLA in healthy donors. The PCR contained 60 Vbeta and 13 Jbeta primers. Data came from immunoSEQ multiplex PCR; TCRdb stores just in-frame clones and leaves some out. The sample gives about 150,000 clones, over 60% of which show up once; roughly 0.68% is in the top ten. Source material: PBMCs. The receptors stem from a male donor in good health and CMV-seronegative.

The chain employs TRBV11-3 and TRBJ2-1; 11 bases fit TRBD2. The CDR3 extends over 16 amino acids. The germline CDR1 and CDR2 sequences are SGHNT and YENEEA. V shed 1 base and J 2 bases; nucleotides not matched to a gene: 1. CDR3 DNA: TGTGCCAGCAGCTTAGTAGCGGGAGGGACCTACAATGAGCAGTTCTTC. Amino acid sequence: CASSLVAGGTYNEQFF.

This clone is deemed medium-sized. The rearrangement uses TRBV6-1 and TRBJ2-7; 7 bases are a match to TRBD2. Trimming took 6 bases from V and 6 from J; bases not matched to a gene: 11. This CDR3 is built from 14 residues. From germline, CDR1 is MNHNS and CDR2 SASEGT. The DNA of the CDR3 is TGTGCCAGCAGCGCAACTAGCGAGTGGTCCGAGCAGTACTTC. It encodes CASSATSEWSEQYF.

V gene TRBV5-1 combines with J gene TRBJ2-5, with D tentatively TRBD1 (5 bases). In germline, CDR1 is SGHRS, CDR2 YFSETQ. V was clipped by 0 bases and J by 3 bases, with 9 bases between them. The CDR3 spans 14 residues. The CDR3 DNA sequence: TGCGCCAGCAGCTTGGAAGGGGTTAAAGAGACCCAGTACTTC. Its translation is CASSLEGVKETQYF.

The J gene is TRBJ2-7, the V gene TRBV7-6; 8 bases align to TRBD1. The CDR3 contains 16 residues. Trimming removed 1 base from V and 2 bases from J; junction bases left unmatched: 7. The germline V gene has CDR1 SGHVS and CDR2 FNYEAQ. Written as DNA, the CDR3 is TGTGCCAGCAGCTTAGACCAGGGGGCTTTCGCCTACGAGCAGTACTTC. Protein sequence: CASSLDQGAFAYEQYF.

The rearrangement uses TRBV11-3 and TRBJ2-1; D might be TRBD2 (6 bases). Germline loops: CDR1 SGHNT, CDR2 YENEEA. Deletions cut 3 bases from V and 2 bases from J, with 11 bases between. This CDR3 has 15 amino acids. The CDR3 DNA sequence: TGTGCCAGCAGCTTCTTGGGGGGACCCTACAATGAGCAGTTCTTC. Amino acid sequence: CASSFLGGPYNEQFF. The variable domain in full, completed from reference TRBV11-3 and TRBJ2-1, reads EAGVVQSPRYKIIEKKQPVAFWCNPISGHNTLYWYLQNLGQGPELLIRYENEEAVDDSQLPKDRFSAERLKGVDSTLKIQPAELGDSAVYLCASSFLGGPYNEQFFGPGTRLTVL.

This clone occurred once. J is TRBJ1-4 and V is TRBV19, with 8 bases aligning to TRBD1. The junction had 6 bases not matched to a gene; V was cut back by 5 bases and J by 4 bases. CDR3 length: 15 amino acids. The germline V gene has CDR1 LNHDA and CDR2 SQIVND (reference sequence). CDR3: CASSLRQGHNEKLFF. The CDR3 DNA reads TGTGCCAGTAGTTTGAGACAGGGGCATAATGAAAAACTGTTTTTT. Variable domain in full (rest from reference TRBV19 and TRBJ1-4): DGGITQSPKYLFRKEGQNVTLSCEQNLNHDAMYWYRQDPGQGLRLIYYSQIVNDFQKGDIAEGYSVSREKKESFPLTVTSAQKNPTAFYLCASSLRQGHNEKLFFGSGTQLSVL.

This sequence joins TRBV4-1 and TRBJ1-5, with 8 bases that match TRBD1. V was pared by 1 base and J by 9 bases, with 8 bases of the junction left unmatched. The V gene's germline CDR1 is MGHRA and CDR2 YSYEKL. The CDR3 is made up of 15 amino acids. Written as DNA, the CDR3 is TGCGCCAGCAGCCAAGCGGACAGGGAGGGGTTGCCCCAGCATTTT. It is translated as CASSQADREGLPQHF.

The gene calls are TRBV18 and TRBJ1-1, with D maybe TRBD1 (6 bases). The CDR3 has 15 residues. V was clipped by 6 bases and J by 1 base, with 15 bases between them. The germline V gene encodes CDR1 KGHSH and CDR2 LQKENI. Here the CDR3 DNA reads TGTGCCAGCTCCTTACGTCAGGGGCGGAACACTGAAGCTTTCTTT. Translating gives CASSLRQGRNTEAFF.

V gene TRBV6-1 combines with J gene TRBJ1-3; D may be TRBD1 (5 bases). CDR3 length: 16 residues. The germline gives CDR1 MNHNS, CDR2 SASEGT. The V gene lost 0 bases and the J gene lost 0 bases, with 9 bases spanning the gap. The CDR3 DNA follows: TGTGCCAGCAGTGAAGCTACAGGAATCTCTGGAAACACCATATATTTT. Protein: CASSEATGISGNTIYF.